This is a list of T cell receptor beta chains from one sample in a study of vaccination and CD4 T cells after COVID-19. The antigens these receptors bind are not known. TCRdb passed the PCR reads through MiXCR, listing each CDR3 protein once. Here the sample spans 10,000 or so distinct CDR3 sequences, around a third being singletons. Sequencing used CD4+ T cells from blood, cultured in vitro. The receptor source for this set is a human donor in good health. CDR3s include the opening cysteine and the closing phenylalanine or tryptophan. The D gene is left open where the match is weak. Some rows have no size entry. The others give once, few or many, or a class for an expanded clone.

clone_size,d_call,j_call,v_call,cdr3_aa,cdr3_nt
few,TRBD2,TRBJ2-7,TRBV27,CASSLTTSGGLYEQYF,TGTGCCAGCAGCCTAACCACTAGCGGGGGGCTCTACGAGCAGTACTTC
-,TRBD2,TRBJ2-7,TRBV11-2,CASRFSGEPYEQYF,TGTGCCAGCAGGTTTAGCGGGGAACCATACGAGCAGTACTTC
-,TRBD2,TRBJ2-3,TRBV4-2,CATGLAGSPDTQYF,TGTGCCACGGGACTAGCGGGTTCCCCAGATACGCAGTATTTT
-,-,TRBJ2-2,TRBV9,CASSVATVSGELFF,TGTGCCAGCAGCGTAGCTACAGTGTCCGGGGAGCTGTTTTTT
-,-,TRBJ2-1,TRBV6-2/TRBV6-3,CASTERSGEQFF,TGTGCCAGCACCGAGAGGTCGGGTGAGCAGTTCTTC
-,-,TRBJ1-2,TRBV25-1,CASTQGYGYTF,TGTGCCAGCACCCAGGGCTATGGCTACACCTTC
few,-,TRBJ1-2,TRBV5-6,CASSLGQVPLANYGYTF,TGTGCCAGCAGCTTGGGGCAGGTGCCGCTGGCTAACTATGGCTACACCTTC
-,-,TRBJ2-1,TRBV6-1,CASSEDSPRVSSYNEQFF,TGTGCCAGCAGTGAAGACTCCCCCAGGGTTAGCTCCTACAATGAGCAGTTCTTC
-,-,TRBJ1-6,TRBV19,CASSPQTGSSYNSPLHF,TGTGCCAGTAGTCCCCAGACGGGAAGCTCCTATAATTCACCCCTCCACTTT
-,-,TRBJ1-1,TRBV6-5,CASSFGGLDTEAFF,TGTGCCAGCAGTTTTGGTGGTTTGGACACTGAAGCTTTCTTT
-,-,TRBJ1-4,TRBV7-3,CASSLYGRPNEKLFF,TGTGCCAGCAGCTTATACGGGCGGCCGAATGAAAAACTGTTTTTT
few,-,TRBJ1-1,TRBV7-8,CASSPRLATEAFF,TGTGCCAGCAGCCCTAGACTGGCCACTGAAGCTTTCTTT
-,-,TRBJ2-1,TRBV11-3,CASSLVGAGYNEQFF,TGTGCCAGCAGCTTAGTCGGGGCTGGTTACAATGAGCAGTTCTTC
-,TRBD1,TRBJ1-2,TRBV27,CASSGALQGINGYTF,TGTGCCAGCAGTGGGGCGCTACAGGGGATAAATGGCTACACCTTC
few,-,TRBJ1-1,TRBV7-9,CASSLREGMNTEAFF,TGTGCCAGCAGCTTACGGGAGGGTATGAACACTGAAGCTTTCTTT
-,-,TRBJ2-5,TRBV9,CASSVVWTQYF,TGTGCCAGCAGCGTAGTATGGACCCAGTACTTC
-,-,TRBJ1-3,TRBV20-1,CSAREGAESSGNTIYF,TGCAGTGCTAGAGAAGGGGCTGAGAGCTCTGGAAACACCATATATTTT
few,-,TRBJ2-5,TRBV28,CASSPDTGGTQYF,TGTGCCAGCAGTCCCGACACCGGGGGGACCCAGTACTTC
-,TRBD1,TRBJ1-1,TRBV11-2,CASSLDRTGGGEAFF,TGTGCCAGCAGCTTAGATCGCACAGGGGGCGGTGAAGCTTTCTTT
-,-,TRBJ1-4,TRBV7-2,CASSSSTNEKLFF,TGTGCCAGCAGCTCCTCAACTAATGAAAAACTGTTTTTT
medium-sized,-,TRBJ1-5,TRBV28,CASSPGKGAYQPQHF,TGTGCCAGCTCGCCCGGTAAAGGGGCGTACCAGCCCCAGCATTTT
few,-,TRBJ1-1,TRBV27,CASSLKGLGRTEAFF,TGTGCCAGCAGTTTGAAGGGCCTAGGGAGGACTGAAGCTTTCTTT
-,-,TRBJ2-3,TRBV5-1,CASSFRGEDTQYF,TGCGCCAGCAGCTTTCGAGGGGAAGATACGCAGTATTTT
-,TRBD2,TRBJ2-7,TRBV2,CASTELPTSGGVGGYF,TGTGCCAGCACCGAGCTCCCCACTAGCGGAGGGGTTGGGGGGTACTTC
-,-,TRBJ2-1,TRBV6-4,CASSKELNNEQFF,TGTGCCAGCAGTAAGGAGCTGAACAATGAGCAGTTCTTC
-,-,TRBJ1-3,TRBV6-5,CASSSAGNTIYF,TGTGCCAGCAGTTCCGCTGGAAACACCATATATTTT
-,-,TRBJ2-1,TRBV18,CASSPTLGDRLSYNEQFF,TGTGCCAGCTCACCTACGCTCGGCGACAGGTTGTCCTACAATGAGCAGTTCTTC
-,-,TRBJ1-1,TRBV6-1,CASTTVSRTEAFF,TGTGCCAGCACGACAGTTTCGAGAACTGAAGCTTTCTTT
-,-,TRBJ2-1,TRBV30,CAWSVPLLGNEQFF,TGTGCCTGGAGTGTACCTCTACTAGGAAATGAGCAGTTCTTC
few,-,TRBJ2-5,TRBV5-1,CASSLSGTPQETQYF,TGCGCCAGCAGCCTTTCAGGGACACCCCAAGAGACCCAGTACTTC
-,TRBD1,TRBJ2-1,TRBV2,CASSGRDRGYNEQFF,TGTGCCAGCAGTGGTCGGGACAGGGGTTACAATGAGCAGTTCTTC
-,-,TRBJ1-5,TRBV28,CASSFPGTEGTSNQPQHF,TGTGCCAGCAGTTTTCCCGGCACAGAGGGAACTAGCAATCAGCCCCAGCATTTT
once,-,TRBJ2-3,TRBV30,CAWSVGLASTDTQYF,TGTGCCTGGAGTGTAGGGCTGGCTAGCACAGATACGCAGTATTTT
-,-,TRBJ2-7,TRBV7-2,CASSSLYEQYF,TGTGCCAGCAGCTCCCTCTACGAGCAGTACTTC
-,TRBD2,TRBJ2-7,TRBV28,CASSSVTSGDSYEQYF,TGTGCCAGCAGTTCCGTGACTAGCGGGGATTCCTACGAGCAGTACTTC
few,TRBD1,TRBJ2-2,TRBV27,CASSPTDRDGTGELFF,TGTGCCAGCAGTCCTACCGACAGGGACGGAACCGGGGAGCTGTTTTTT
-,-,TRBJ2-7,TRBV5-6,CASSWRDSYEQYF,TGTGCCAGCAGCTGGCGGGACAGCTACGAGCAGTACTTC
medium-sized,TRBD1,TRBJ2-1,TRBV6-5,CASSYKGQGFYNEQFF,TGTGCCAGCAGTTACAAGGGACAGGGTTTCTACAATGAGCAGTTCTTC
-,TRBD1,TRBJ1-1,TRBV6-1,CASRETGNTEAFF,TGTGCCAGCAGAGAGACAGGGAATACCGAAGCTTTCTTT
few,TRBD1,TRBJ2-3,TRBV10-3,CAIGQGAGGDTQYF,TGTGCCATTGGACAGGGGGCAGGTGGAGATACGCAGTATTTT
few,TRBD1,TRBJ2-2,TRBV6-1,CASRLYRGDGELFF,TGTGCCAGCAGATTATACAGGGGGGACGGGGAGCTGTTTTTT
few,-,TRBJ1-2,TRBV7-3,CASSLSGNVVNGYTF,TGTGCCAGCAGCTTATCCGGAAACGTAGTGAATGGCTACACCTTC
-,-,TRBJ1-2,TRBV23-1,CAKRGGPANYGYTF,TGCGCGAAAAGGGGGGGGCCGGCTAACTATGGCTACACCTTC
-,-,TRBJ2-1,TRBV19,CAISGGKSYNEQFF,TGTGCCATCAGCGGAGGGAAGTCCTACAATGAGCAGTTCTTC
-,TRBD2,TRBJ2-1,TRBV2,CASSQRLAGGPPYNEQFF,TGTGCCAGCAGTCAAAGACTAGCGGGAGGGCCCCCCTACAATGAGCAGTTCTTC
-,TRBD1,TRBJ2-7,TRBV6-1,CASSQLTGGSGIEQYF,TGTGCCAGCAGTCAACTTACAGGGGGATCGGGGATCGAGCAGTACTTC
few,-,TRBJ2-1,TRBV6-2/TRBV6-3,CASSSRRTYNEQFF,TGTGCCAGCAGTTCACGACGGACATACAATGAGCAGTTCTTC
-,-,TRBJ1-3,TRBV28,CASSGTGGRGNTIYF,TGTGCCAGCAGCGGGACGGGGGGCAGGGGAAACACCATATATTTT
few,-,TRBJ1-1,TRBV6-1,CASSDRGGNTEAFF,TGTGCCAGCAGTGACAGAGGGGGGAACACTGAAGCTTTCTTT
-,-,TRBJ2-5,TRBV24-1,CATSWGEETQYF,TGTGCCACCAGTTGGGGGGAAGAGACCCAGTACTTC
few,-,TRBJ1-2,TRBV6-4,CASSDSAVANYGYTF,TGTGCCAGCAGTGACTCCGCGGTAGCTAACTATGGCTACACCTTC
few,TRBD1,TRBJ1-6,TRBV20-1,CSASNRGSYNSPLHF,TGCAGTGCTTCCAACAGGGGTTCCTATAATTCACCCCTCCACTTT
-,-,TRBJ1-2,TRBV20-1,CSASDRNYGYTF,TGCAGTGCCTCTGACAGGAACTATGGCTACACCTTC
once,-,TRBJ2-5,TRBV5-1,CASCPGLTAGQETQYF,TGCGCCAGCTGTCCCGGACTCACGGCGGGGCAAGAGACCCAGTACTTC
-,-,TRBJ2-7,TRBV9,CASSVDRYF,TGTGCCAGCAGCGTAGACAGGTACTTC
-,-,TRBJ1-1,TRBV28,CASGRGGNTEAFF,TGTGCCAGCGGCCGGGGGGGTAACACTGAAGCTTTCTTT
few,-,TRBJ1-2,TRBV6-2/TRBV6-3,CASEPGDGYTF,TGTGCTTCGGAACCTGGGGATGGCTACACCTTC